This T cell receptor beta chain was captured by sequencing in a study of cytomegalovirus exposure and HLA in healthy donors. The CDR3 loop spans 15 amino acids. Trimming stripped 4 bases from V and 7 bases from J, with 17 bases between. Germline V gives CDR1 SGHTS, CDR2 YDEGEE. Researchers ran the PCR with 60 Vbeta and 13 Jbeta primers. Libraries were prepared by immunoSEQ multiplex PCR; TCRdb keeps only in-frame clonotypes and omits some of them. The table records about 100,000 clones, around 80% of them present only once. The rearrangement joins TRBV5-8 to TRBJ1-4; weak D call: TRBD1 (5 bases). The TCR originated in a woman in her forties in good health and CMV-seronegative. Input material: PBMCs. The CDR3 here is CASSPDRQRREKLFF. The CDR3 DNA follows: TGTGCCAGCAGCCCCGACCGACAGAGACGTGAAAAACTGTTTTTT.